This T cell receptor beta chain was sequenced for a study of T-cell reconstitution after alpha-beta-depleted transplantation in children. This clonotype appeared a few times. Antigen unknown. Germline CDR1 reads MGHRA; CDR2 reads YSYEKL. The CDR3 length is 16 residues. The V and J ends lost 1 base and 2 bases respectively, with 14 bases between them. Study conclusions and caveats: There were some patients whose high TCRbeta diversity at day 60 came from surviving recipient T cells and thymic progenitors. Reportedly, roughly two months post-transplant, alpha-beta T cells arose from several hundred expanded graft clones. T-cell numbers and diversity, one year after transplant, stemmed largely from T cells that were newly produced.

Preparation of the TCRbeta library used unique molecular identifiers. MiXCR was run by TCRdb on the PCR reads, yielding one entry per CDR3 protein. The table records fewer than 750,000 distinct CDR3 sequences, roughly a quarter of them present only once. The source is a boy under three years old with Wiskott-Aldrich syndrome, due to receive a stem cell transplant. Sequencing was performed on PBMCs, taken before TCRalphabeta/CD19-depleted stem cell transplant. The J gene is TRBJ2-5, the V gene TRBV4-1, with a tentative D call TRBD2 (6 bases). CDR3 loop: CASSQVPAGRQETQYF. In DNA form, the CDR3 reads TGCGCCAGCAGCCAAGTCCCAGCGGGCCGACAAGAGACCCAGTACTTC.